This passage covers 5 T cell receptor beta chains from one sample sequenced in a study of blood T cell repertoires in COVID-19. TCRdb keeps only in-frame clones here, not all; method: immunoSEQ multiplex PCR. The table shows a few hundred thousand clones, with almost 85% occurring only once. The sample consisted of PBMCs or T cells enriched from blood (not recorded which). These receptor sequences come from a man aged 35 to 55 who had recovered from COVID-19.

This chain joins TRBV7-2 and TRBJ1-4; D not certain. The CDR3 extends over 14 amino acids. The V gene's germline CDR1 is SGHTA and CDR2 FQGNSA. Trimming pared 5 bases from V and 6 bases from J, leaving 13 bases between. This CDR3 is CASSPGSLHEKLFF. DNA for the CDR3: TGTGCCAGCAGCCCGGGGTCTTTACATGAAAAACTGTTTTTT.

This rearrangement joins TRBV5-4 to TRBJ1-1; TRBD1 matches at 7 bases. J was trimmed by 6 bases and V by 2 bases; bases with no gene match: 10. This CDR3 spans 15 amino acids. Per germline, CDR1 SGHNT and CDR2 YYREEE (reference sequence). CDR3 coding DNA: TGTGCCAGCAGCTTCGTACAGGGGAACGTGGCTGAAGCTTTCTTT. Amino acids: CASSFVQGNVAEAFF. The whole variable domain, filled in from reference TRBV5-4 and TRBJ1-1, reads ETGVTQSPTHLIKTRGQQVTLRCSSQSGHNTVSWYQQALGQGPQFIFQYYREEENGRGNFPPRFSGLQFPNYSSELNVNALELDDSALYLCASSFVQGNVAEAFFGQGTRLTVV.

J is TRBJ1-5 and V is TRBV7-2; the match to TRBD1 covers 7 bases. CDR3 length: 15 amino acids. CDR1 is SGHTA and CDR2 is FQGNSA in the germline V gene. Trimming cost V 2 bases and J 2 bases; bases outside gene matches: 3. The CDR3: CASSLHQGGNQPQHF. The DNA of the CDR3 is TGTGCCAGCAGCTTACATCAGGGGGGCAATCAGCCCCAGCATTTT. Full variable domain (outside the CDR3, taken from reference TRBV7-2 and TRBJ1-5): GAGVSQSPSNKVTEKGKDVELRCDPISGHTALYWYRQSLGQGLEFLIYFQGNSAPDKSGLPSDRFSAERTGGSVSTLTIQRTQQEDSAVYLCASSLHQGGNQPQHFGDGTRLSIL.

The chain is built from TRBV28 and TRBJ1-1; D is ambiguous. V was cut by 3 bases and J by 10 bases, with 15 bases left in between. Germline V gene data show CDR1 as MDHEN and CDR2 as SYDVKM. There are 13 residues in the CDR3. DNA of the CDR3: TGTGCCAGCAGTTTGTTAGGGTCGGGGTCAGCTTTCTTT. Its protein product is CASSLLGSGSAFF.

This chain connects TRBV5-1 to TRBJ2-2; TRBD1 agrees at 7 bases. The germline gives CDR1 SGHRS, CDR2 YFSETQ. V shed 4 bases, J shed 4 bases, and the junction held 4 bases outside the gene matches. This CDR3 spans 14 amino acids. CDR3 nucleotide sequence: TGCGCCAGCAGCGTACAGGGGAGCACCGGGGAGCTGTTTTTT. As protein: CASSVQGSTGELFF.